This TCR beta chain was recorded in a study of OX40 agonist ivuxolimab in advanced cancers. At the level of the whole study: Ivuxolimab, which targeted the costimulatory receptor OX40 (CD134), was an agonistic, fully human IgG2 monoclonal antibody. Prior anti-PD-1, anti-PD-L1 or anti-CTLA-4 therapy was permitted, and checkpoint inhibitors had been received by about 37% of dose-escalation patients. The paper covers the monotherapy dose-escalation part of the phase I ivuxolimab trial, which included N ≈ 50 patients. A male proportion of 75% to 85% and a mean age of around 60 years, ranging from 23 to 79, were recorded for the dose-escalation cohort. Partial responses occurred in three dose-escalation patients, of whom one had hepatocellular carcinoma and two had cutaneous melanoma. Among the approximately 54 dose-escalation patients, 19 had hepatocellular carcinoma, 15 or so melanoma, 9 renal cell carcinoma and 9 head and neck cancer. The purpose of peripheral TCRbeta sequencing was to test whether ivuxolimab changed TCR sequence diversity and led to clonal T-cell expansion. Intravenous ivuxolimab was administered to patients every 2 weeks at six dose levels: 0.01, 0.1, 0.3, 1.5, 3 and 10 mg/kg. Results and caveats for the whole study, not just this receptor: In partial responders in the 0.1-3.0 mg/kg groups, normalized peripheral clonal expansion was found to be among the lowest, especially among CD8+ T cells. On average, CD8+ T cells showed more expanded clones than CD4+ T cells after ivuxolimab. Clonal expansion of both CD4+ and CD8+ blood T cells was observed from baseline to week 6 at doses 0.1 to 3.0 mg/kg. Low levels of normalized T-cell clonal expansion were also seen in some nonresponding patients. The antigen specificity of the peripheral T cells that underwent clonal expansion was not determined.

The trial excluded patients who had a history of autoimmune disease or who were on systemic immunosuppression. Peripheral blood for TCR sequencing was collected from all dose cohorts at baseline, on cycle 4 day 1, and on cycle 7 day 1. The samples were taken from a phase I, first-in-human, multicenter, open-label dose-escalation trial of ivuxolimab. Adults with locally advanced or metastatic melanoma, renal cell, hepatocellular, or head and neck squamous cell carcinoma were enrolled in the trial. Before TCR sequencing, CD4+ T cells and CD8+ T cells were sorted from peripheral blood as separate populations. This clone was seen only once. It lacks a known antigen. No base quality values were provided; no much bigger clone lies one nucleotide off. The CDR3 measures 13 amino acids from cysteine to phenylalanine. Solely the CDR3 DNA is kept, with 39 bases framed from the first base. Trimming removed 5 bases from V and 7 bases from J, leaving 11 bases between the germline ends. CDR1 and CDR2, per the germline V gene, are SGHAT and FQNNGV.

To sequence the TCRbeta CDR3 region, genomic DNA was isolated from the sorted cells. The immunoSEQ Assay was used for sequencing of TCRbeta CDR3 regions. The clones in this table, taken by TCRdb from immuneACCESS, are in-frame only. Not every clone is retained; where verified, under half of the shortfall comes from an unresolved V gene, and the cause of the rest is unknown. Across this sample there are approximately 57,000 clones, with nearly 85% seen only once. In total, the top ten clones hold 3% to 3.5% of the sample. The TCR comes from an adult with an advanced solid tumor such as melanoma, head and neck, liver or kidney cancer. The material sequenced was CD4+ or CD8+ T cells sorted from blood, taken in a trial of the OX40 agonist ivuxolimab. The rearranged segments are TRBV11-2 and TRBJ1-4, with the D gene not clear enough to name. The CDR3 region: CASSRGWSEKLFF. The sequenced DNA: TGTGCCAGCAGCCGCGGCTGGTCTGAAAAACTGTTTTTT.